The TCR beta chain described here comes from a study of T cell responses to AZD1222 COVID-19 vaccine. On this clone itself: The antigen is undetermined.

General observations from the study: Only five or six AZD1222 recipients tested seropositive at baseline. All repertoire sampling was performed exclusively after the peak T cell response. Donors skewed white British and female; clonal diversity was possibly underestimated. Distributed over spike, vaccine-associated CD4 TCRs predominated at 160-218 and 743-854.

Libraries were prepared by immunoSEQ multiplex PCR; TCRdb keeps only in-frame clonotypes and omits some of them. Of some 80,000 clones in the sample, roughly 86% were seen once. The clonotype was recovered from an adult in good health. The material sequenced was peripheral blood, taken on day 0 of MenACWY control vaccination.

The CDR3 spells CASSPSWQPNYEQYF. For the CDR3, the DNA is TGTGCCAGCTCACCGTCGTGGCAGCCTAATTACGAGCAGTACTTC. The rearrangement uses TRBV18 and TRBJ2-7; D is unclear. Germline-derived CDR1 and CDR2 are KGHSH and LQKENI. V was trimmed by 3 bases and J by 4 bases, leaving 16 bases between them. This CDR3 comprises 15 residues.